Presented here are 9 T cell receptor beta chains from one specimen sequenced in a study of OX40 agonist ivuxolimab in advanced cancers. The protocol was immunoSEQ multiplex PCR, while the TCRdb copy is restricted to in-frame clones and leaves out a portion. The sample contains tens of thousands of clones, around 85% of which appear only once. Sequenced here: CD4+ or CD8+ T cells sorted from blood, sampled in a trial of the OX40 agonist ivuxolimab. All receptors derive from an adult with an advanced solid tumor such as melanoma, head and neck, liver or kidney cancer.

The V call is TRBV15, the J call TRBJ2-3; D remains unclear. The germline V gene encodes CDR1 LNHNV and CDR2 YYDKDF (reference sequence). Deletions cut 0 bases from V and 1 base from J, with 5 bases between. This CDR3 comprises 14 residues. CDR3 sequence reads: CATSRDLGTDTQYF. The CDR3 DNA follows: TGTGCCACCAGCAGAGATCTAGGCACAGATACGCAGTATTTT.

V and J are TRBV6-5 and TRBJ2-5; perhaps TRBD2 as D (6 bases). This CDR3 comprises 15 residues. V lost 3 bases and J 4 bases, leaving 15 bases between the germline ends. The germline V gene encodes CDR1 MNHEY and CDR2 SVGAGI. CDR3 amino acids: CASSYVAGGAETQYF. The CDR3 bases are TGTGCCAGCAGTTATGTCGCAGGAGGGGCAGAGACCCAGTACTTC.

The CDR3 coding sequence is TGTGCCAGCAGCCCAAACACGGGTAACAGGGAGCTGTTTTTT. The encoded protein is CASSPNTGNRELFF. The chain links TRBV7-3 to TRBJ2-2, with unresolved D. The CDR3 sequence is 14 residues long. Germline lookup yields CDR1 SGHTA and CDR2 FQGTGA. The V end was cut by 5 bases, the J end by 9 bases, with 16 bases between. Looking up the rest from reference TRBV7-3 and TRBJ2-2 gives the full variable domain: GAGVSQTPSNKVTEKGKYVELRCDPISGHTALYWYRQSLGQGPEFLIYFQGTGAADDSGLPNDRFFAVRPEGSVSTLKIQRTERGDSAVYLCASSPNTGNRELFFGEGSRLTVL.

This clone was picked up one time. The rearrangement uses TRBV5-4 and TRBJ2-1; possible D gene TRBD2, 6 bases. V shed 2 bases and J shed 6 bases, with 9 bases lying between them. Germline V gene data show CDR1 as SGHNT and CDR2 as YYREEE (reference sequence). The CDR3 spans 13 residues. CDR3 DNA: TGTGCCAGCAGCTTAGGGCGGGGCAATGAGCAGTTCTTC. Its translation is CASSLGRGNEQFF.

This sequence joins TRBV30 and TRBJ2-7; tentative D call: TRBD1 (5 bases). The CDR3 length is 12 residues. Germline V gene data show CDR1 as GTSNPN and CDR2 as SVGIG (reference sequence). Trimming removed 4 bases at V and 3 bases at J, with 10 bases between. Here the CDR3 reads CAWNYDSYEQYF. The CDR3 nucleotides read TGTGCCTGGAATTACGACAGCTACGAGCAGTACTTC.

The chain has TRBV5-1 and TRBJ1-1; D not certain. This CDR3 is 14 amino acids long. V was shortened by 0 bases and J by 1 base, with 7 bases between the two germline ends. CDR1 and CDR2 from the germline V gene are SGHRS and YFSETQ. The CDR3, as DNA: TGCGCCAGCAGCTTGGCCTACGGGAACACTGAAGCTTTCTTT. Encoded protein: CASSLAYGNTEAFF.

The CDR3 nucleotides read TGTGCCAGCAGCTTAGCGGGGGGGCGAAGCACAGATACGCAGTATTTT. This codes for CASSLAGGRSTDTQYF. The chain recombines TRBV7-3 with TRBJ2-3; 9 bases line up with TRBD2. CDR3 size: 16 residues. Trimming at V came to 2 bases and at J to 0 bases, leaving 3 bases not matched to a gene. Germline loops: CDR1 SGHTA, CDR2 FQGTGA.

The chain carries TRBV7-9 and TRBJ1-5; D may be TRBD1 (6 bases). Germline-derived CDR1 and CDR2 are SEHNR and FQNEAQ (reference sequence). The CDR3 totals 15 residues. Trimming stripped 1 base from V and 4 bases from J, with 11 bases between. CDR3 nucleotide sequence: TGTGCCAGCAGCTTAGGTGGTCAGGGGAATCAGCCCCAGCATTTT. Its translation: CASSLGGQGNQPQHF.

This clone occurred once. The rearrangement joins TRBV19 to TRBJ1-4; possible D gene TRBD1, 6 bases. Germline V gene lookup returns CDR1 LNHDA and CDR2 SQIVND (reference sequence). Trimming took 1 base from V and 5 from J, leaving 11 bases between them. This CDR3 is built from 15 residues. CDR3 sequence reads: CASSIALDSNEKLFF. In nucleotides, the CDR3 is TGTGCCAGTAGTATAGCCCTGGACAGCAATGAAAAACTGTTTTTT.